This TCR beta chain was sequenced during a study of OX40 agonist ivuxolimab in advanced cancers. There are 12 residues in the CDR3. The V and J ends lost 2 bases and 7 bases respectively, with 11 bases between them. The V gene's germline CDR1 is GTSNPN and CDR2 SVGIG (reference sequence). The assay was immunoSEQ multiplex PCR, and TCRdb's table has in-frame clones only and misses some. The sample contains around 80,000 clones, 75% to 95% of which appear only once. The sequenced sample was CD4+ or CD8+ T cells sorted from blood, obtained in a trial of the OX40 agonist ivuxolimab. This clonotype was obtained from an adult with an advanced solid tumor such as melanoma, head and neck, liver or kidney cancer. The chain uses TRBV30 and TRBJ2-5; weak D call: TRBD2 (6 bases). This chain's CDR3 is CAWSSGRWTQYF. The CDR3, as DNA: TGTGCCTGGAGTAGCGGGCGGTGGACCCAGTACTTC.